The sequence of this TCR beta chain was determined in a study of shared clonotypes between healthy human individuals. Whole-study context: Per donor, three plates held CD4 naive cells, three held CD4 memory, two held CD8 naive and one held CD8 memory. Study results and limitations: Rarefaction exposed incomplete sorted-subset sequencing despite large depth. Sampling included only blood; tissue repertoires likely differ.

Terminally differentiated effector memory CD45RA+ cells were excluded from the naive CD8 cells, which were CD45RO-negative and positively selected for CCR7. None of the donors, who were healthy HIV-negative adults, had recently had acute infections or vaccinations. With regard to this clone: Its antigen is still unknown. Other DNA sequences in this sample translate to the same CDR3.

Sequencing used immunoSEQ multiplex PCR; TCRdb keeps in-frame clones, though not all of them. The sample includes more than 2 million clones, about 95% of them seen just once. The receptor was isolated from a man between 18 and 35 years old in good health. Specimen: naive CD8+ T cells sorted from blood.

The CDR3 nucleotides are TGTGCCAGCAGCTTGGCCGCGGATACGCAGTATTTT. Translating gives CASSLAADTQYF. V is TRBV5-6 and J is TRBJ2-3; D not certain. The germline gives CDR1 SGHDT, CDR2 YYEEEE. With 0 bases removed from V and 6 bases from J, the gap between germline ends came to 5 bases. The CDR3 is 12 residues long.